Listed below are T cell receptor beta chains from one sample, sequenced in a study of identical twins. TCRdb re-called the 5' RACE reads with MiXCR, one entry per CDR3 protein. The sample lists about 290,000 distinct CDR3 sequences; roughly 9.8% were seen once. The same data also went into a second study, on yellow fever vaccine responses in identical twins.

Material: CD8+ T cells sorted from blood. The receptor set was obtained from a young woman in good health. Both conserved end residues are part of each CDR3. A D gene is named only where the DNA matches it firmly. Size tells how often a clone was seen (once, few, many) or the class of an expanded clone, and some rows leave it out.

NA,TRBV27,NA,TRBJ2-1,CASSPRVPPGNEQFF
NA,TRBV12-3/TRBV12-4,many,TRBJ1-2,CASSTLLTANYGYTF
TRBD2,TRBV5-1,few,TRBJ2-2,CASSLRAGETGELFF
TRBD2,TRBV5-4,few,TRBJ2-1,CASSWPTIVAGGLINNEQFF
TRBD1,TRBV9,few,TRBJ2-5,CASNRRDRQETQYF
NA,TRBV19,few,TRBJ2-7,CASSIFLGQAYEQYF
NA,TRBV29-1,many,TRBJ2-7,CSAARSTYEQYF
TRBD2,TRBV4-1,few,TRBJ2-5,CASSPGGLAGGLETQYF
TRBD2,TRBV11-2,many,TRBJ2-1,CASSFPTSGRAYLDNEQFF
TRBD2,TRBV27,many,TRBJ2-1,CASSLSSGGEVFF
NA,TRBV7-9,NA,TRBJ2-7,CASSFMGTAAYEQYF
TRBD2,TRBV28,NA,TRBJ2-3,CASSYPSGIHTDTQYF
TRBD1,TRBV29-1,few,TRBJ2-3,CSVPTGGSADTQYF
NA,TRBV15,few,TRBJ2-5,CATSVASQETQYF
NA,TRBV7-9,few,TRBJ2-7,CASSLVQGRNEQYF
NA,TRBV14,many,TRBJ2-7,CASSQDETGEF
NA,TRBV7-8,NA,TRBJ2-1,CASSGSLSSYNEQFF
TRBD2,TRBV7-8,once,TRBJ2-1,CASSPRYGGAAEQFF
TRBD2,TRBV18,few,TRBJ2-1,CASSPPSGRNNEQFF
NA,TRBV7-9,NA,TRBJ2-2,CASSPSTARGLTGELFF
TRBD1,TRBV7-9,NA,TRBJ2-3,CASSYTGVNTDTQYF
NA,TRBV27,NA,TRBJ1-1,CASSLAKNTEAFF
TRBD2,TRBV15,NA,TRBJ2-7,CATSLTSDSYEQYF
NA,TRBV20-1,NA,TRBJ2-1,CSATKADSLYNEQFF
TRBD2,TRBV9,NA,TRBJ2-7,CASSVVGLAGDEQYF
TRBD2,TRBV2,NA,TRBJ2-3,CASSPVARGGVDTQYF
NA,TRBV5-6,few,TRBJ2-3,CASSLWPIGVTDTQYF
NA,TRBV28,few,TRBJ2-3,CASRPEQTRDTGTDTQYF
NA,TRBV10-3,NA,TRBJ2-2,CAITKAGVDNTGELFF
TRBD1,TRBV5-1,few,TRBJ2-1,CASSQGQGANNEQFF
TRBD1,TRBV7-6,NA,TRBJ2-7,CASSSRDRGFEQYF
TRBD1,TRBV6-5,few,TRBJ2-5,CASSYRDRHMEETQYF
NA,TRBV29-1,few,TRBJ2-7,CSANEFPSAEQYF
TRBD1,TRBV29-1,few,TRBJ2-2,CSVATGTGELFF
TRBD2,TRBV20-1,NA,TRBJ2-3,CSARDWMLAGASGDTQYF
TRBD1,TRBV7-9,many,TRBJ2-3,CASSLARGQGSTDTQYF
NA,TRBV6-1,many,TRBJ2-7,CASTPGTAHEQYF
TRBD1,TRBV19,few,TRBJ1-6,CASSMLPGQGSETPLHF
TRBD2,TRBV7-7,many,TRBJ2-1,CASSLAGGSVNEQFF
NA,TRBV6-6,many,TRBJ2-2,CASSYLNTGELFF
TRBD2,TRBV19,few,TRBJ2-3,CASSPRTSGGEDTQYF
TRBD1,TRBV27,many,TRBJ2-3,CASSLSDRNTDTQYF
NA,TRBV27,many,TRBJ2-7,CASSLNGQTYEQYF
NA,TRBV30,few,TRBJ2-3,CAWSVREVPEQYF
TRBD1,TRBV23-1,few,TRBJ2-5,CASRDSGGETQYF
NA,TRBV29-1,many,TRBJ2-3,CSVKDSDVFTDTQYF
TRBD2,TRBV20-1,once,TRBJ2-2,CCARDQLAANTGELFF
NA,TRBV4-1,few,TRBJ2-3,CASSQAGVGTDTQYF